This record covers a single TCR beta chain. Its antigen is unknown. The junction does not match germline at one end; this may be a read error. These data are taken from a study of OX40 agonist ivuxolimab in advanced cancers. Looking at the study overall: A history of anti-PD-1, anti-PD-L1 or anti-CTLA-4 therapy was acceptable, and around 36% had some. Overall study results and limits: Among the lowest levels of clonal expansion were found in partial responders at 0.1-3.0 mg/kg.

The CDR3 loop spans 14 amino acids. Germline assignment: CDR1 SGHRS and CDR2 YFSETQ. The repertoire was sequenced with immunoSEQ multiplex PCR; TCRdb's copy has only in-frame clones and lacks some. The sample records tens of thousands of clones, 86% being singletons. The TCR sequence derives from an adult with an advanced solid tumor such as melanoma, head and neck, liver or kidney cancer. Sequenced material: CD4+ or CD8+ T cells sorted from blood, taken in a trial of the OX40 agonist ivuxolimab. The chain uses TRBV5-1 and TRBJ1-1; the D is unclear. CDR3 bases: TGTGCCAGCAGCTTGGCGATGATGAACACTGAAGCTTTCTTT. Protein sequence: CASSLAMMNTEAFF.